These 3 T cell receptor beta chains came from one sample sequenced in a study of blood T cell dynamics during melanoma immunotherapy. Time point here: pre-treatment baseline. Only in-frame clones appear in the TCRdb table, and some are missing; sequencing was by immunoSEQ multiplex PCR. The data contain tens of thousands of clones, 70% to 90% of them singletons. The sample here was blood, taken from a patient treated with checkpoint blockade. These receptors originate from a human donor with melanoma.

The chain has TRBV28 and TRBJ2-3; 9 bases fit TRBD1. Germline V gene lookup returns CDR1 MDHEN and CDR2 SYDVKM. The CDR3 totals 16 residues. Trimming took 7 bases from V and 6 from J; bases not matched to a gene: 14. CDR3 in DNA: TGTGCCAGCAAACCCTCCGGGACAGGGTTTATGGATACGCAGTATTTT. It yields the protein CASKPSGTGFMDTQYF.

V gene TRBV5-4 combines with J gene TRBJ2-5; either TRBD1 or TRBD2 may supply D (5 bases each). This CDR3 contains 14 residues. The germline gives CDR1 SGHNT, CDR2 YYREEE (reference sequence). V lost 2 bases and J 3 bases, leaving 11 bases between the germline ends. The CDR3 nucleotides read TGTGCCAGCAGCTTCCTGGGACCAGAAGAGACCCAGTACTTC. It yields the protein CASSFLGPEETQYF. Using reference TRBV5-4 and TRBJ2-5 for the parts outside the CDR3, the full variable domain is ETGVTQSPTHLIKTRGQQVTLRCSSQSGHNTVSWYQQALGQGPQFIFQYYREEENGRGNFPPRFSGLQFPNYSSELNVNALELDDSALYLCASSFLGPEETQYFGPGTRLLVL.

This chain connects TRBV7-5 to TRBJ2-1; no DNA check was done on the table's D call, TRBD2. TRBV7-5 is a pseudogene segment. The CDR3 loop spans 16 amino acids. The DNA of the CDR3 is TGTGTCAGAAGTCCCTCGACGGGGATCGAGGACAATGAGCAGTTCTTC. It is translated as CVRSPSTGIEDNEQFF.